The 30 T cell receptor beta chains below come from one sample, sequenced in a study of T cells expressing NK-cell markers. TCRdb reprocessed the 5' RACE reads and stores each CDR3 protein as one record, lacking DNA. The sample table includes 400,000 to 550,000 distinct CDR3 sequences. The sample taken for sequencing was blood T cells: a sorted CD56 or NKG2C T cell subset, CD4+ or CD8+ T cells, or bulk PBMC T cells (not recorded which). The receptor source for this set is a woman aged 18 to 75 in good health.

This rearrangement joins TRBV6-2 or TRBV6-3 to TRBJ2-7. The CDR3 totals 13 residues. Germline V gene lookup returns CDR1 MNHEY and CDR2 SVGEGT. The CDR3 sequence: CASSFGVSYEQYF.

V usage is TRBV3-1 and J usage is TRBJ1-1; without DNA, the TCRdb call of TRBD1 cannot be checked. From germline, CDR1 is LGHDT and CDR2 YNNKEL (reference sequence). CDR3 length: 16 residues. The CDR3 here is CASSPLIGALNTEAFF.

The gene calls are TRBV7-3 and TRBJ2-1; TCRdb proposes TRBD1, but this gene call is untestable without DNA. This CDR3 region has 15 residues. Looked up from germline, CDR1 is SGHTA and CDR2 is FQGTGA. CDR3 sequence reads: CASSEQGGINNEQFF.

V gene TRBV20-1 combines with J gene TRBJ2-3; the TRBD2 assignment by TCRdb is unverifiable without DNA. CDR3 length: 15 amino acids. Germline CDR1 DFQATT, CDR2 SNEGSKA (reference sequence). The CDR3 sequence: CSAAGGRFRTDTQYF.

This chain uses TRBV7-6 with TRBJ2-2. The CDR3 extends over 12 amino acids. Germline CDR1 is SGHVS and CDR2 is FNYEAQ. This CDR3 reads CASSLERGELFF.

CDR3 in amino acids: CASSSSFSGARTQYF. The chain has TRBV27 and TRBJ2-5; absent DNA, TCRdb's TRBD2 call cannot be checked. Germline V gene lookup returns CDR1 MNHEY and CDR2 SMNVEV (reference sequence). The CDR3 consists of 15 residues.

The chain has TRBV30 and TRBJ1-1; TCRdb returns TRBD1, unconfirmable since there is no DNA. The CDR3 extends over 13 amino acids. CDR1 GTSNPN and CDR2 SVGIG come from the germline V gene (reference sequence). CDR3: CAWREGGADEAFF.

The chain uses TRBV9 and TRBJ2-7; TCRdb reports TRBD1, a call that lacks DNA to check it against. The CDR3 sequence is 15 residues long. CDR1 SGDLS and CDR2 YYNGEE come from the germline V gene. The CDR3 protein is CASSVLPGQSHEQYF.

The chain joins TRBV29-1 to TRBJ2-7. CDR3 length: 13 residues. Germline CDR1 SQVTM, CDR2 ANQGSEA. CDR3 sequence reads: CSAVVGSSYEQYF.

The genes are TRBV29-1 and TRBJ1-1; TCRdb's D call, TRBD1, is unchecked because there is no DNA. CDR1 and CDR2 (germline): SQVTM, ANQGSEA. CDR3 length equals 18 residues. The CDR3 spells CSVGNRDRGRFVNTEAFF.

This rearrangement joins TRBV9 to TRBJ2-7; TCRdb's D gene call, TRBD1, goes unchecked for lack of DNA. CDR1 and CDR2 from the germline V gene are SGDLS and YYNGEE. This CDR3 is 14 amino acids long. CDR3 amino acids: CASSPSGDSYEQYF.

This sequence joins TRBV28 and TRBJ2-2. The CDR3 is 14 residues long. From germline, CDR1 is MDHEN and CDR2 SYDVKM. The CDR3 here is CASSSPADTGELFF. The variable domain in full, completed from reference TRBV28 and TRBJ2-2, reads DVKVTQSSRYLVKRTGEKVFLECVQDMDHENMFWYRQDPGLGLRLIYFSYDVKMKEKGDIPEGYSVSREKKERFSLILESASTNQTSMYLCASSSPADTGELFFGEGSRLTVL.

The V gene is TRBV20-1, the J gene TRBJ2-2; checking the TCRdb D call of TRBD2 is not possible without DNA. The CDR3 totals 13 residues. In germline, CDR1 is DFQATT, CDR2 SNEGSKA (reference sequence). CDR3 residues: CSASGGVTGELFF.

This chain uses TRBV11-2 with TRBJ2-1. The CDR3 totals 15 residues. Per germline, CDR1 SGHAT and CDR2 FQNNGV. CDR3 in amino acids: CASSLSGGSYNEQFF.

This chain links TRBV29-1 with TRBJ2-7. There are 12 residues in the CDR3. Germline loops: CDR1 SQVTM, CDR2 ANQGSEA. The CDR3 sequence: CSVGSEVYEQYF.

The genes are TRBV20-1 and TRBJ1-5. This CDR3 contains 15 residues. From germline, CDR1 is DFQATT and CDR2 SNEGSKA (reference sequence). CDR3 region: CSAKQGGGSNQPQHF.

The chain has TRBV4-3 and TRBJ2-3; TCRdb's D gene call, TRBD1, goes unchecked for lack of DNA. The CDR3 covers 17 residues. The germline V gene encodes CDR1 LGHNA and CDR2 YSLEER. CDR3: CASSQDYPSPTTDTQYF.

J is TRBJ1-5 and V is TRBV7-2; TCRdb picks TRBD1, but there is no DNA to check that call. The CDR3 has 15 amino acids. Germline-derived CDR1 and CDR2 are SGHTA and FQGNSA. The CDR3 is CASSPGTGDNQPQHF.

The genes are TRBV7-3 and TRBJ2-1; as DNA is missing, the TRBD2 call by TCRdb cannot be tested. Per germline, CDR1 SGHTA and CDR2 FQGTGA. The CDR3 loop spans 15 amino acids. The CDR3 spells CASSRGLARDNEQFF. The full variable domain, in which reference TRBV7-3 and TRBJ2-1 provide the parts outside the CDR3, is GAGVSQTPSNKVTEKGKYVELRCDPISGHTALYWYRQSLGQGPEFLIYFQGTGAADDSGLPNDRFFAVRPEGSVSTLKIQRTERGDSAVYLCASSRGLARDNEQFFGPGTRLTVL.

The J gene is TRBJ1-2, the V gene TRBV6-6; TCRdb calls TRBD1, which cannot be checked without DNA. CDR3 length: 15 amino acids. Looked up from germline, CDR1 is MNHNY and CDR2 is SVGAGI (reference sequence). This CDR3 reads CATNLGPGTGYGYTF.

The chain employs TRBV29-1 and TRBJ2-7; TCRdb gives TRBD2 as the D gene, but with no DNA this cannot be confirmed. The CDR3 runs to 15 residues. Germline V gives CDR1 SQVTM, CDR2 ANQGSEA. Here the CDR3 reads CSVERLAGASYEQYF.

The chain recombines TRBV20-1 with TRBJ2-5; absent DNA, TCRdb's TRBD2 call cannot be checked. Germline CDR1 and CDR2: DFQATT and SNEGSKA (reference sequence). The CDR3 has 15 residues. CDR3 sequence reads: CSALPAPPIKETQYF.

CDR3: CASSQDRGASNQPQHF. The J gene is TRBJ1-5, the V gene TRBV3-1; TCRdb gives TRBD1 as the D gene, but with no DNA this cannot be confirmed. The CDR3 runs to 16 residues. The germline V gene has CDR1 LGHDT and CDR2 YNNKEL (reference sequence).

The chain joins TRBV20-1 to TRBJ2-1; with no DNA, the TCRdb D assignment of TRBD2 cannot be verified. In germline, CDR1 is DFQATT, CDR2 SNEGSKA (reference sequence). The CDR3 totals 17 residues. CDR3 residues: CSAREATSGRWYNEQFF.

The rearrangement joins TRBV12-3 or TRBV12-4 to TRBJ2-7; TCRdb reports TRBD2, a call that lacks DNA to check it against. The CDR3 has 15 amino acids. CDR3 region: CASTLAGGGLSEQYF.

The V call is TRBV7-9, the J call TRBJ2-2; TCRdb indicates TRBD2, and absent DNA this call remains unverified. Germline V gene data show CDR1 as SEHNR and CDR2 as FQNEAQ (reference sequence). The CDR3 has 17 residues. Here the CDR3 reads CASSFSGRAGNTGELFF. Drawing the rest from reference TRBV7-9 and TRBJ2-2, the complete variable domain is DTGVSQNPRHKITKRGQNVTFRCDPISEHNRLYWYRQTLGQGPEFLTYFQNEAQLEKSRLLSDRFSAERPKGSFSTLEIQRTEQGDSAMYLCASSFSGRAGNTGELFFGEGSRLTVL.

The V call is TRBV11-2, the J call TRBJ2-1; TCRdb's D call, TRBD1, is unchecked because there is no DNA. Germline V lookup: CDR1 SGHAT, CDR2 FQNNGV. This CDR3 has 15 amino acids. CDR3 region: CASSTGATKYNEQFF.

J is TRBJ2-7 and V is TRBV5-1; TCRdb's D call of TRBD1 is untestable without DNA. CDR3 size: 14 residues. The germline V gene encodes CDR1 SGHRS and CDR2 YFSETQ. The CDR3 spells CASSYGTDLPEQYF.

The chain employs TRBV7-9 and TRBJ1-4; checking the TCRdb D call of TRBD1 is not possible without DNA. CDR1 and CDR2 from the germline V gene are SEHNR and FQNEAQ (reference sequence). The CDR3 is 14 residues long. The CDR3 spells CASSDRDRGEKLFF.

The chain recombines TRBV14 with TRBJ2-1; TCRdb calls TRBD2, which cannot be checked without DNA. The germline V gene has CDR1 SGHDN and CDR2 FVKESK. There are 16 residues in the CDR3. Here the CDR3 reads CASSRGLAATYNEQFF.